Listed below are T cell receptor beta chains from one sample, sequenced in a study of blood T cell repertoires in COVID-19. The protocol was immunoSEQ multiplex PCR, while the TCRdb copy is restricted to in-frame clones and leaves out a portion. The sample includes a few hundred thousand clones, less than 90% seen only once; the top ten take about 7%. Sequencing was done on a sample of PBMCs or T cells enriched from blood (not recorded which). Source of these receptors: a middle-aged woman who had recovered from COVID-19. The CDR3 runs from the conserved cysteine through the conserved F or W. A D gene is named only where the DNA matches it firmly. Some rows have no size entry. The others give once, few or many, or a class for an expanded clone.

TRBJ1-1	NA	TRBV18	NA	CASSPSGGSTEAFF	TGTGCCAGCTCACCATCTGGGGGGAGCACTGAAGCTTTCTTT
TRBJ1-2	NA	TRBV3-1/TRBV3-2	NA	CASSQESGNYGYTF	TGTGCCAGCAGCCAAGAATCAGGGAACTATGGCTACACCTTC
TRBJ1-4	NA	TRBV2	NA	CASSGTLGSEKLFF	TGTGCCAGCAGTGGGACACTCGGTAGTGAAAAACTGTTTTTT
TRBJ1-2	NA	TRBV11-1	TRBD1	CASSSDRADGYTF	TGTGCCAGCAGCTCGGACAGGGCAGATGGCTACACCTTC
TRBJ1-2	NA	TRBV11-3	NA	CASSFPSTF	TGTGCCAGCAGCTTTCCGTCCACCTTC
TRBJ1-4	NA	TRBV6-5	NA	CASSYFRNEKLFF	TGTGCCAGCAGTTACTTCAGAAATGAAAAACTGTTTTTT
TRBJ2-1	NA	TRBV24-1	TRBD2	CATGTSGSPPLF	TGTGCCACCGGAACTAGCGGGAGTCCCCCACTCTTC
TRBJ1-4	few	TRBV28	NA	CASSWDGASEKLFF	TGTGCCAGCAGTTGGGATGGGGCGTCCGAAAAACTGTTTTTT
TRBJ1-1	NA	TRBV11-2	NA	CASSLDLQGSSTEAFF	TGTGCCAGCAGCTTAGACCTTCAGGGTTCGAGCACTGAAGCTTTCTTT
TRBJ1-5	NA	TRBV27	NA	CASRPDWGGNQPQHF	TGTGCCAGCAGGCCCGACTGGGGGGGAAATCAGCCCCAGCATTTT
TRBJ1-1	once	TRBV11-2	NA	CASSLDPWQGGTEAFF	TGTGCCAGCAGCTTAGATCCGTGGCAGGGAGGCACTGAAGCTTTCTTT
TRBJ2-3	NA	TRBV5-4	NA	CASSPRTSLGTQYF	TGTGCCAGCAGCCCGCGGACTTCTCTCGGTACGCAGTATTTT
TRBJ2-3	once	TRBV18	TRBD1	CASSTLRDRVLVTDTQYF	TGTGCCAGCTCAACCCTCCGGGACAGGGTCTTGGTCACAGATACGCAGTATTTT
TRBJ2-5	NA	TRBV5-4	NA	CASSSYRVSTQETQYF	TGTGCCAGCAGCTCCTACAGGGTGTCGACCCAAGAGACCCAGTACTTC
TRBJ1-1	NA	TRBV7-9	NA	CASSSNLGGTEAFF	TGTGCCAGCAGCTCTAACCTGGGAGGCACTGAAGCTTTCTTT
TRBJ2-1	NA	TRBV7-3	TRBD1	CASSPGQGRNNEQFF	TGTGCCAGCAGCCCGGGACAGGGGAGAAACAATGAGCAGTTCTTC
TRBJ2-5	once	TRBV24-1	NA	CATSDTRTTGETQYF	TGTGCCACCAGTGATACTAGGACCACGGGAGAGACCCAGTACTTC
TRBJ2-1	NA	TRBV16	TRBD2	CASRRAGTSRNEQFF	TGTGCCAGCAGACGCGCCGGGACTAGCAGGAATGAGCAGTTCTTC
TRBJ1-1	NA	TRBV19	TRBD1	CASSGTGGNQAFF	TGTGCCAGTAGTGGGACAGGGGGCAATCAGGCTTTCTTT
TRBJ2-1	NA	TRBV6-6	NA	CASSPTTSKQFF	TGTGCCAGCAGTCCTACTACTAGTAAGCAGTTCTTC
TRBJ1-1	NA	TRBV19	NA	CASSVTGVNTEAFF	TGTGCCAGTAGTGTGACAGGTGTGAACACTGAAGCTTTCTTT
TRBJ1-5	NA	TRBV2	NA	CASRRDSNQPQHF	TGTGCCAGCAGGAGGGATAGCAATCAGCCCCAGCATTTT
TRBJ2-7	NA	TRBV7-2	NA	CASSLEGVREQYF	TGTGCCAGCAGCTTAGAGGGAGTCCGCGAGCAGTACTTC
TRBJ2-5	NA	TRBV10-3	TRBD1	CAVGQGEETQYF	TGTGCCGTCGGACAGGGTGAAGAGACCCAGTACTTC
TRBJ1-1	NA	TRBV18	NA	CASSPYSVNTEAFF	TGTGCCAGCTCACCTTATTCGGTTAACACTGAAGCTTTCTTT
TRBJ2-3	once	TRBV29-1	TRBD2	CSAPGLAGHGTQYF	TGCAGCGCCCCGGGACTAGCGGGACATGGGACGCAGTATTTT
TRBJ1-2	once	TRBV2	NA	CASTKLEVLYGYTF	TGTGCCAGCACCAAACTGGAGGTCCTCTATGGCTACACCTTC
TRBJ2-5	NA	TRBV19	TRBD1	CASSGTGRETQYF	TGTGCCAGCAGTGGGACAGGGAGAGAGACCCAGTACTTC
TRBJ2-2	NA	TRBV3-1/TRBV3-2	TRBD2	CASSQLVASGSGELFF	TGTGCCAGCAGCCAGCTGGTGGCTAGCGGGTCCGGGGAGCTGTTTTTT
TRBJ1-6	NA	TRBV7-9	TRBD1	CASSRQGSPLHF	TGTGCCAGCAGCAGACAGGGGTCACCCCTCCACTTT
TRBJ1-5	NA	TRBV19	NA	CASSRRALYQPQHF	TGTGCCAGTAGTAGGCGGGCCCTATATCAGCCCCAGCATTTT
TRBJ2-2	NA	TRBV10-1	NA	CASSESKRSGNTGELFF	TGCGCCAGCAGTGAGTCGAAGCGGTCTGGGAACACCGGGGAGCTGTTTTTT
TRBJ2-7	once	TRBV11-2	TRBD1	CASSVGTASTYEQYF	TGTGCCAGCAGCGTCGGGACAGCCAGCACCTACGAGCAGTACTTC
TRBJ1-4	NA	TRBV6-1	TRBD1	CASSEAGTVAEKLFF	TGTGCCAGCAGTGAAGCCGGGACAGTGGCTGAAAAACTGTTTTTT
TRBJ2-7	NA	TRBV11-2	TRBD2	CASSQYSGATYEQYF	TGTGCCAGCAGCCAGTATAGCGGGGCAACATACGAGCAGTACTTC
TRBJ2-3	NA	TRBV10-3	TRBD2	CAISGLAGGSSSTDTQYF	TGTGCCATCAGTGGACTAGCGGGGGGTTCTTCTAGCACAGATACGCAGTATTTT
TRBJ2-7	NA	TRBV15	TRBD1	CATSMDRAYEQYF	TGTGCCACCAGCATGGACAGGGCCTACGAGCAGTACTTC
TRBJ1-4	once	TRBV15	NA	CATSIRSSSYEKLFF	TGTGCCACCAGCATCCGGTCGAGTAGCTATGAAAAACTGTTTTTT
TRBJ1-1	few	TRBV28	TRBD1	CASRLIGQETEAFF	TGTGCCAGCAGGCTCATCGGACAGGAAACTGAAGCTTTCTTT
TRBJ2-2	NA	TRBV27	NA	CASSLSPLNTGELFF	TGTGCCAGCAGTTTAAGCCCTCTGAACACCGGGGAGCTGTTTTTT
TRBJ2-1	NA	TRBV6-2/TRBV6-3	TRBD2	CASSYVAAGGSSEQFF	TGTGCCAGCAGTTACGTAGCAGCGGGAGGGTCCTCGGAGCAGTTCTTC
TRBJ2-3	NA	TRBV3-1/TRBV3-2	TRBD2	CASSQEGGRTDTQYF	TGTGCCAGCAGCCAAGAGGGCGGGAGGACAGATACGCAGTATTTT
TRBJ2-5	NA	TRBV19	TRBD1	CASRYRGEETQYF	TGTGCCAGTAGGTACAGGGGGGAGGAGACCCAGTACTTC
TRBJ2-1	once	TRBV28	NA	CASLGVSSYNEQFF	TGTGCCAGCTTAGGGGTGAGCTCCTACAATGAGCAGTTCTTC
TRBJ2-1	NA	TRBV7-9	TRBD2	CASSSPLTSVSYNEQFF	TGTGCCAGCAGCTCCCCCCTAACTAGCGTCTCCTACAATGAGCAGTTCTTC
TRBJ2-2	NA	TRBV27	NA	CASSLRTNGELFF	TGTGCCAGCAGTCTTAGGACAAACGGGGAGCTGTTTTTT
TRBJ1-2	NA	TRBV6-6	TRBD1	CASSHGRGNYGYTF	TGTGCCAGCAGTCACGGCAGGGGGAACTATGGCTACACCTTC
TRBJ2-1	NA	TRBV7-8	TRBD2	CASSLGVSGSSNEQFF	TGTGCCAGCAGCTTAGGGGTTAGCGGGAGTAGCAATGAGCAGTTCTTC
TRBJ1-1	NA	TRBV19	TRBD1	CASSITQGTGAEAFF	TGTGCCAGTAGTATCACACAGGGGACAGGCGCTGAAGCTTTCTTT
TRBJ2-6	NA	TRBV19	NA	CASSLLRDTSSGANVLTF	TGTGCCAGTAGCTTACTCCGGGACACGAGCTCTGGGGCCAACGTCCTGACTTTC
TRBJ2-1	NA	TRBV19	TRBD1	CASSIPPRTGLYNEQFF	TGTGCCAGTAGTATTCCCCCTCGGACAGGCCTTTACAATGAGCAGTTCTTC
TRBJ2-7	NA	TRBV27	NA	CASSLGGVPGEQYF	TGTGCCAGCAGTCTGGGGGGTGTTCCAGGCGAGCAGTACTTC
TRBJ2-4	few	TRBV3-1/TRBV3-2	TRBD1	CASSRQTGINIQYF	TGTGCCAGCAGCCGCCAGACAGGGATAAACATTCAGTACTTC
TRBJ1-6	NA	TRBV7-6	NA	CASSLGGVNSPLHF	TGTGCCAGCAGCCTGGGGGGGGTTAATTCACCCCTCCACTTT
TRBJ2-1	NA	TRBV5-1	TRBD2	CASSFLAGGPREQFF	TGCGCCAGCAGCTTTCTAGCGGGAGGGCCCCGCGAGCAGTTCTTC